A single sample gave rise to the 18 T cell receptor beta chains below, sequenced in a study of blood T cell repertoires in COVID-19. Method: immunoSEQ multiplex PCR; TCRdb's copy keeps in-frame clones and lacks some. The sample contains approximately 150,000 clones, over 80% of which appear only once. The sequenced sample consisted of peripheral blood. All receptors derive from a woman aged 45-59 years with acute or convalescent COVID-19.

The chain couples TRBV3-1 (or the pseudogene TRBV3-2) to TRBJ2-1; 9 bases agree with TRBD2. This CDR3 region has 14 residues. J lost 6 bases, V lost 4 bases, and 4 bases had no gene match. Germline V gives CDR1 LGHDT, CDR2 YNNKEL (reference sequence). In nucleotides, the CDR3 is TGTGCCAGCAGCCTTAGCGGGGGTCCCAATGAGCAGTTCTTC. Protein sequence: CASSLSGGPNEQFF.

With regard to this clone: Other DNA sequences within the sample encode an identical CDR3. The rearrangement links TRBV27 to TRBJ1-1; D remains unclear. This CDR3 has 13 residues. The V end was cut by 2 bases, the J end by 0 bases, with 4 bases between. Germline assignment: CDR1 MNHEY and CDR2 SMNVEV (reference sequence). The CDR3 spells CASSLGLNTEAFF. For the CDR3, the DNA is TGTGCCAGCAGTTTAGGGCTGAACACTGAAGCTTTCTTT.

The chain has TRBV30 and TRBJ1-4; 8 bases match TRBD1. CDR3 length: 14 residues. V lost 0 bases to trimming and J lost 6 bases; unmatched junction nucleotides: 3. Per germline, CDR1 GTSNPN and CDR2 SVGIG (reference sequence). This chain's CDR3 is CAWSVDRVDEKLFF. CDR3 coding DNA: TGTGCCTGGAGTGTGGACAGGGTGGATGAAAAACTGTTTTTT.

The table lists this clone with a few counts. The CDR3 DNA is TGTGCCAGCAGCTTAGCGGGGGGGCCAGGCATGGACACCATATATTTT. It translates to CASSLAGGPGMDTIYF. The chain is built from TRBV7-9 and TRBJ1-3; a weak D match, TRBD1 (6 bases). Germline-derived CDR1 and CDR2 are SEHNR and FQNEAQ (reference sequence). The CDR3 is 16 amino acids. V was cut by 0 bases and J by 8 bases, with 17 bases left in between.

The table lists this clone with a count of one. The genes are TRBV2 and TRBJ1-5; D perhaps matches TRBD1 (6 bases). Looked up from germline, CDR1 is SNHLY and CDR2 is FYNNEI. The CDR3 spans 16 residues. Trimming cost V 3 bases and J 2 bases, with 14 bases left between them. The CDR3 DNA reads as TGTGCCAGCAGTGATGTGAGGGGGAGCGGCAATCAGCCCCAGCATTTT. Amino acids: CASSDVRGSGNQPQHF. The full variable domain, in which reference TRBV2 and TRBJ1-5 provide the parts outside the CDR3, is EPEVTQTPSHQVTQMGQEVILRCVPISNHLYFYWYRQILGQKVEFLVSFYNNEISEKSEIFDDQFSVERPDGSNFTLKIRSTKLEDSAMYFCASSDVRGSGNQPQHFGDGTRLSIL.

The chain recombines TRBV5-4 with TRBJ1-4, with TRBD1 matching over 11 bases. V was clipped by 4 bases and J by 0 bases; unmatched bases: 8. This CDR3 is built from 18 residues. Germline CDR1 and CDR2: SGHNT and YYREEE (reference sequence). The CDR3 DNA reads TGTGCCAGCAGCCACGGGACAGGGGGAATTGCAACTAATGAAAAACTGTTTTTT. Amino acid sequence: CASSHGTGGIATNEKLFF.

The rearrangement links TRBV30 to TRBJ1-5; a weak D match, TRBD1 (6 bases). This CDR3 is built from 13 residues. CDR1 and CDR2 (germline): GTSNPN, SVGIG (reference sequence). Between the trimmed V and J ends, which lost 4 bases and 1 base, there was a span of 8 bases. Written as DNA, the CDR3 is TGTGCCTGGACGGACAGCAGCAATCAGCCCCAGCATTTT. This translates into CAWTDSSNQPQHF.

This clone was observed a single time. CDR3 in amino acids: CASSEVQGYGYTF. CDR3 DNA: TGTGCCAGCAGCGAAGTACAGGGGTATGGCTACACCTTC. V usage is TRBV3-1 (or the pseudogene TRBV3-2) and J usage is TRBJ1-2; 7 positions match TRBD1. The germline gives CDR1 LGHDT, CDR2 YNNKEL (reference sequence). The length of the CDR3 is 13 residues. V shed 5 bases and J 5 bases; nucleotides not matched to a gene: 5.

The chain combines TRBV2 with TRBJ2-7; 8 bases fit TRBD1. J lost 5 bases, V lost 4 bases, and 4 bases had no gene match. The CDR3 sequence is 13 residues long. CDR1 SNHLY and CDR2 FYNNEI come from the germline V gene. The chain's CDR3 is CASSVYRGNEQYF. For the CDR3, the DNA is TGTGCCAGCAGTGTGTACAGGGGGAACGAGCAGTACTTC.

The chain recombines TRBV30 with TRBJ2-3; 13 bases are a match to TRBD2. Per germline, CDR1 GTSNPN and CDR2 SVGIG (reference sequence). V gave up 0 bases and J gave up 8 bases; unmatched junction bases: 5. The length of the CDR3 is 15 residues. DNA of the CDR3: TGTGCCTGGAGTGTACAACTAGCGGGGGGGCGTACGCAGTATTTT. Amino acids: CAWSVQLAGGRTQYF.

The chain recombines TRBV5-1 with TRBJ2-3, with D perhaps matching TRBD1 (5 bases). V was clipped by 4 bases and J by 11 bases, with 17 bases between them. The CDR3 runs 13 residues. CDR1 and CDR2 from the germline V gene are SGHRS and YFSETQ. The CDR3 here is CASSILDRPGQYF. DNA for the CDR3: TGCGCCAGCAGCATCCTCGACAGACCGGGGCAGTATTTT. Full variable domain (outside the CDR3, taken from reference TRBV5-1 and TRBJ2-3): KAGVTQTPRYLIKTRGQQVTLSCSPISGHRSVSWYQQTPGQGLQFLFEYFSETQRNKGNFPGRFSGRQFSNSRSEMNVSTLELGDSALYLCASSILDRPGQYFGPGTRLTVL.

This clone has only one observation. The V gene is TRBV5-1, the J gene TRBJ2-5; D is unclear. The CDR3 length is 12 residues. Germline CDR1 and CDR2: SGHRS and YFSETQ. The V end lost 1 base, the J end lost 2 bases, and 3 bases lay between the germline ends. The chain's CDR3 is CASSLSQETQYF. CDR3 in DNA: TGCGCCAGCAGCTTGTCTCAAGAGACCCAGTACTTC.

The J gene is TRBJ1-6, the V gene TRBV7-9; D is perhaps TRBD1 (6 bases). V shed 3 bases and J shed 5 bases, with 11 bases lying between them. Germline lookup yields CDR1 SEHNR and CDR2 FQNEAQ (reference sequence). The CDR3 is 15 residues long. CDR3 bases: TGTGCCAGCAGCTTCCTGGACAGAGATAATTCACCCCTCCACTTT. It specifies CASSFLDRDNSPLHF.

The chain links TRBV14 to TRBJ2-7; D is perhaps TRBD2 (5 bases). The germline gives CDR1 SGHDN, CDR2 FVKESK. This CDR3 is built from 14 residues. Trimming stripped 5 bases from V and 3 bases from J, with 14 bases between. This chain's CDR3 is CASSSGLSNYEQYF. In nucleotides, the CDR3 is TGTGCCAGCAGCTCTGGACTCTCTAACTACGAGCAGTACTTC.

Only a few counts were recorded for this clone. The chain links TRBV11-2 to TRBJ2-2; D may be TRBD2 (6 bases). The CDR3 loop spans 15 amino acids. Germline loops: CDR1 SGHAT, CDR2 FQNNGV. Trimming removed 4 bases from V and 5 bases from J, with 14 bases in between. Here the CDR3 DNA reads TGTGCCAGCAGCTCTGGGCTAGCGCGTACCGGGGAGCTGTTTTTT. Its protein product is CASSSGLARTGELFF.

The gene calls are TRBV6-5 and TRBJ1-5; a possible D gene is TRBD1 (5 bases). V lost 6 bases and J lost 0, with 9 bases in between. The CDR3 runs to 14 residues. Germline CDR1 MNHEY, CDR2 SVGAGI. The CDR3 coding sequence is TGTGCCAGCAGGGGACTATCTAGCAATCAGCCCCAGCATTTT. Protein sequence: CASRGLSSNQPQHF.

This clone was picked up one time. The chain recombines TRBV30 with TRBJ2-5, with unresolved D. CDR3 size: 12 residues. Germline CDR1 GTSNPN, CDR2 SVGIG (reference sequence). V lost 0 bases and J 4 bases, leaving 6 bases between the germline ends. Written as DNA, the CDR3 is TGTGCCTGGAGTGTAGTCGGAGAGACCCAGTACTTC. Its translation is CAWSVVGETQYF. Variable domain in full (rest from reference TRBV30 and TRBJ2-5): SQTIHQWPATLVQPVGSPLSLECTVEGTSNPNLYWYRQAAGRGLQLLFYSVGIGQISSEVPQNLSASRPQDRQFILSSKKLLLSDSGFYLCAWSVVGETQYFGPGTRLLVL.

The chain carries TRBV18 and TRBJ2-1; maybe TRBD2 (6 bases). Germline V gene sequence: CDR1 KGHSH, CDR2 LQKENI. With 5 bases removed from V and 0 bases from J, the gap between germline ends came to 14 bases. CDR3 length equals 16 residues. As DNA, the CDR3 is TGTGCCAGCTCATACAGTAGCGGAAACTCCTACAATGAGCAGTTCTTC. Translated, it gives CASSYSSGNSYNEQFF.